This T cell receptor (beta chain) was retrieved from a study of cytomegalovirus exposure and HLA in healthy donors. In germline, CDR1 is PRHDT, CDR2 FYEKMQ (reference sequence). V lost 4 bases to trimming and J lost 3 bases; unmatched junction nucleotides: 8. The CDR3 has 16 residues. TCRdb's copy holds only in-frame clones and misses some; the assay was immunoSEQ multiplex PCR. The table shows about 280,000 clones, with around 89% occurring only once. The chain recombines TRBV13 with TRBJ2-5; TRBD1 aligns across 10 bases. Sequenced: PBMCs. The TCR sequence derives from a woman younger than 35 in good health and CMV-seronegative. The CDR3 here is CASSSPTGGSEETQYF. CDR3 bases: TGTGCCAGCAGCTCCCCGACAGGGGGCAGCGAAGAGACCCAGTACTTC.